Below are 12 T cell receptor beta chains sequenced from a single sample in a study of chemoradiotherapy in HPV16-positive cancers. The data were produced by immunoSEQ multiplex PCR, yet TCRdb's version contains in-frame clones alone and is incomplete. The sample has 15,000 or so clones; roughly 73% are singletons. Collection took place from a patient who underwent chemoradiotherapy. Source of these receptors: a human donor with HPV-associated anogenital cancer.

The chain is built from TRBV5-8 and TRBJ1-5; unclear D gene. The CDR3 runs to 15 residues. V lost 5 bases to trimming and J lost 0 bases, with 12 bases between them. Germline V lookup: CDR1 SGHTS, CDR2 YDEGEE. CDR3 in DNA: TGTGCCAGCAGAGGTGGAGATCATAGCAATCAGCCCCAGCATTTT. This encodes CASRGGDHSNQPQHF.

V is TRBV11-2 and J is TRBJ1-1, with 7 positions matching TRBD1. V lost 5 bases and J lost 4; bases outside the gene matches: 7. The germline V gene has CDR1 SGHAT and CDR2 FQNNGV. The CDR3 covers 14 residues. The CDR3 DNA is TGTGCCAGCAGCCCAGGGGGAGGGGGCACTGAAGCTTTCTTT. Its translation is CASSPGGGGTEAFF.

The gene calls are TRBV5-4 and TRBJ2-2; the match to TRBD2 covers 7 bases. This CDR3 has 15 amino acids. J lost 4 bases, V lost 4 bases, and 7 bases had no gene match. The germline CDR1 and CDR2 sequences are SGHNT and YYREEE (reference sequence). The CDR3, as DNA: TGTGCCAGCAGCCAGACTAGCCGGATCACCGGGGAGCTGTTTTTT. Encoded protein: CASSQTSRITGELFF.

V and J are TRBV9 and TRBJ1-2; a weak D match, TRBD1 (6 bases). Trimming removed 0 bases from V and 2 bases from J, with 14 bases in between. The V gene's germline CDR1 is SGDLS and CDR2 YYNGEE. The CDR3 runs 16 residues. The CDR3 coding sequence is TGTGCCAGCAGCGTAGTTATTAAGGGGGGGAACTATGGCTACACCTTC. It is translated as CASSVVIKGGNYGYTF.

The chain recombines TRBV14 with TRBJ2-3, with D maybe TRBD1 (6 bases). The V end lost 2 bases, the J end lost 5 bases, and 17 bases lay between the germline ends. The CDR3 spans 16 residues. Germline CDR1 is SGHDN and CDR2 is FVKESK. Here the CDR3 DNA reads TGTGCCAGCAGCCAAACCAACCGACAGGTTAAAGATACGCAGTATTTT. This codes for CASSQTNRQVKDTQYF.

This chain connects TRBV27 to TRBJ2-3, with 9 bases aligning to TRBD2. Germline trimming cut 6 bases from V and 5 bases from J; bases unmatched to any gene: 9. This CDR3 has 15 amino acids. Germline assignment: CDR1 MNHEY and CDR2 SMNVEV (reference sequence). CDR3 region: CASRPGLAAIDTQYF. The CDR3 bases are TGTGCCAGCAGACCGGGACTAGCTGCGATAGATACGCAGTATTTT.

This chain links TRBV19 with TRBJ2-7; D perhaps matches TRBD1 (6 bases). Germline V gene data show CDR1 as LNHDA and CDR2 as SQIVND (reference sequence). Trimming pared 4 bases from V and 6 bases from J, leaving 25 bases between. This CDR3 region has 17 residues. CDR3 region: CASSTEKVQGRRGEQYF. The CDR3 nucleotides read TGTGCCAGTAGTACGGAGAAAGTACAGGGCCGTCGGGGCGAGCAGTACTTC.

The gene calls are TRBV7-2 and TRBJ2-3, with D possibly TRBD2 on 6 matching bases. The CDR3 extends over 15 amino acids. V gave up 5 bases and J gave up 3 bases, with 15 bases separating them. CDR1 and CDR2 from the germline V gene are SGHTA and FQGNSA. CDR3 sequence: CASSLGWGRTDTQYF. CDR3 sequence (DNA): TGTGCCAGCAGCCTAGGGTGGGGGAGGACAGATACGCAGTATTTT.

The gene calls are TRBV7-2 and TRBJ1-5; D gene unclear. V lost 5 bases, J lost 0 bases, and 2 bases lay in between. CDR1 is SGHTA and CDR2 is FQGNSA in the germline V gene. This CDR3 has 12 amino acids. The CDR3 sequence is CASSRSNQPQHF. The CDR3 nucleotides read TGTGCCAGCAGCCGTAGCAATCAGCCCCAGCATTTT.

The rearrangement links TRBV5-5 to TRBJ2-1; D not certain. The V end lost 0 bases, the J end lost 0 bases, and 10 bases lay between the germline ends. Germline V CDR1 and CDR2: SGHKS, YYEKEE (reference sequence). The length of the CDR3 is 16 residues. CDR3 sequence reads: CASSLAAYSSYNEQFF. The CDR3, as DNA: TGTGCCAGCAGCTTGGCCGCTTACAGCTCCTACAATGAGCAGTTCTTC.

The chain joins TRBV9 to TRBJ2-2; D perhaps matches TRBD1 (6 bases). V lost 0 bases and J lost 1, with 10 bases in between. Germline lookup yields CDR1 SGDLS and CDR2 YYNGEE. The CDR3 extends over 16 amino acids. CDR3 in DNA: TGTGCCAGCAGCGTAGGGCGACAGGAGAACACCGGGGAGCTGTTTTTT. Protein: CASSVGRQENTGELFF.

This clone came up once. The V call is TRBV28, the J call TRBJ2-1; D perhaps matches TRBD2 (5 bases). V lost 2 bases and J 10 bases, leaving 12 bases between the germline ends. Germline V gene sequence: CDR1 MDHEN, CDR2 SYDVKM. This CDR3 has 13 amino acids. This CDR3 is CASSLPGAAEQFF. The CDR3 DNA is TGTGCCAGCAGTTTACCTGGAGCGGCGGAGCAGTTCTTC.